Presented here are 31 T cell receptor beta chains from one specimen sequenced in a study of blood T cell repertoires in COVID-19. Here immunoSEQ multiplex PCR was the method, and the copy in TCRdb shows in-frame clones only, minus some. The sample shows approximately 29,000 clones, approximately 93% of them seen only once. Sequencing was carried out using peripheral blood. These receptors came from an older woman with COVID-19, enrolled during active disease.

The CDR3 here is CASSQGTRNKPQHF. The CDR3 nucleotides are TGTGCCAGCAGCCAAGGCACCCGTAACAAGCCCCAGCATTTT. The chain uses TRBV3-1 (or the pseudogene TRBV3-2) and TRBJ1-5; no firm D call. V gave up 1 base and J gave up 8 bases, with 12 bases separating them. The CDR3 has 14 amino acids. The germline CDR1 and CDR2 sequences are LGHDT and YNNKEL (reference sequence).

The chain combines TRBV6-2 or TRBV6-3 with TRBJ2-3; D is ambiguous. The CDR3 covers 15 residues. Looked up from germline, CDR1 is MNHEY and CDR2 is SVGEGT. V shed 0 bases and J shed 2 bases, with 9 bases lying between them. CDR3 in amino acids: CASSYSQAITDTQYF. In DNA, the CDR3 is TGTGCCAGCAGTTACTCTCAGGCCATCACAGATACGCAGTATTTT.

This chain links TRBV7-3 with TRBJ2-3; 11 positions agree with TRBD1. This CDR3 region has 15 residues. CDR1 is SGHTA, CDR2 FQGTGA, per germline. Trimming at V came to 5 bases and at J to 4 bases, leaving 5 bases not matched to a gene. The CDR3, as DNA: TGTGCCAGCAGCCCCCGGACAGGGGGCGCAGATACGCAGTATTTT. It is translated as CASSPRTGGADTQYF.

The CDR3 loop is CASSSTLTYQETQYF. The CDR3 DNA follows: TGTGCCAGCAGCTCAACCCTAACGTACCAAGAGACCCAGTACTTC. The chain recombines TRBV7-9 with TRBJ2-5; D is undetermined. V dropped 4 bases and J dropped 0 bases, with 12 bases sitting between them. CDR1 SEHNR and CDR2 FQNEAQ come from the germline V gene (reference sequence). CDR3 length: 15 residues.

J is TRBJ2-3 and V is TRBV28; 12 nucleotides line up with TRBD2. Germline lookup yields CDR1 MDHEN and CDR2 SYDVKM. The ends lost 2 bases at V and 4 bases at J; junction bases unmatched: 4. CDR3 length equals 16 residues. CDR3 nucleotide sequence: TGTGCCAGCAGTTTAAGGACTAGCGGGAAGTCAGATACGCAGTATTTT. This encodes CASSLRTSGKSDTQYF.

The V and J genes are TRBV20-1 and TRBJ1-2; no definite D call. Germline V gives CDR1 DFQATT, CDR2 SNEGSKA (reference sequence). CDR3 size: 11 residues. V lost 7 bases and J 8 bases, leaving 14 bases between the germline ends. The CDR3 protein is CSGGEEQGYTF. In DNA, the CDR3 is TGCAGTGGAGGCGAGGAGCAAGGCTACACCTTC.

The chain uses TRBV12-3 or TRBV12-4 and TRBJ1-2; 11 bases map to TRBD1. CDR3 size: 13 residues. V lost 10 bases, J lost 4 bases, and 5 bases stayed unmatched. CDR3 bases: TGTGCCACGGGGACAGGGGGAGTCTATGGCTACACCTTC. The encoded protein is CATGTGGVYGYTF.

The chain recombines TRBV28 with TRBJ2-7, with TRBD1 identical over 8 bases. Trimming took 2 bases from V and 6 from J; bases not matched to a gene: 6. CDR1 is MDHEN, CDR2 SYDVKM, per germline. The CDR3 contains 14 residues. The CDR3: CASSLSQGASEQYF. CDR3 DNA sequence: TGTGCCAGCAGTTTAAGCCAGGGGGCTAGCGAGCAGTACTTC. Based on the CDR3 plus reference TRBV28 and TRBJ2-7, the full variable domain is DVKVTQSSRYLVKRTGEKVFLECVQDMDHENMFWYRQDPGLGLRLIYFSYDVKMKEKGDIPEGYSVSREKKERFSLILESASTNQTSMYLCASSLSQGASEQYFGPGTRLTVT.

The gene calls are TRBV10-3 and TRBJ1-5, with 7 bases identical to TRBD1. The CDR3 has 13 residues. Germline trimming cut 10 bases from V and 8 bases from J; bases unmatched to any gene: 11. The germline V gene encodes CDR1 ENHRY and CDR2 SYGVKD. The CDR3 loop reads CATHRDRLEPQHF. The CDR3 DNA reads TGTGCCACGCACCGGGACAGATTAGAGCCCCAGCATTTT.

The chain employs TRBV16 and TRBJ1-5; 10 positions agree with TRBD1. The J segment lost 3 bases and the V segment lost 4 bases, leaving 9 bases of the junction unmatched. The CDR3 sequence is 17 residues long. CDR1 and CDR2 (germline): KGHSY, FQNENV. Written as DNA, the CDR3 is TGTGCCAGCAGCCTCCCAAGGGGGACAGGGGTCAATCAGCCCCAGCATTTT. This translates into CASSLPRGTGVNQPQHF.

This clone was picked up a small number of times. The V call is TRBV10-1, the J call TRBJ2-3; TRBD2 agrees at 7 bases. This CDR3 is built from 16 residues. Germline V gives CDR1 WNHNN, CDR2 SYGVQD (reference sequence). J gave up 3 bases and V 3 bases, and 9 bases lay outside the gene matches. CDR3: CASSDPGTKGTDTQYF. CDR3 nucleotide sequence: TGCGCCAGCAGTGACCCCGGGACTAAGGGGACAGATACGCAGTATTTT.

This chain uses TRBV11-2 with TRBJ1-1; no clear D. Trimming shortened V by 1 base and J by 6 bases, and 6 bases separated the two germline ends. The CDR3 is made up of 12 amino acids. CDR1 and CDR2 from the germline V gene are SGHAT and FQNNGV. CDR3 in amino acids: CASSLGVAEAFF. CDR3 DNA sequence: TGTGCCAGCAGCTTAGGCGTCGCTGAAGCTTTCTTT. Full variable domain (remainder filled in from reference TRBV11-2 and TRBJ1-1): EAGVAQSPRYKIIEKRQSVAFWCNPISGHATLYWYQQILGQGPKLLIQFQNNGVVDDSQLPKDRFSAERLKGVDSTLKIQPAKLEDSAVYLCASSLGVAEAFFGQGTRLTVV.

The CDR3 here is CASSYGTGSQAFF. Here the CDR3 DNA reads TGTGCCAGCAGTTACGGGACAGGGTCGCAAGCTTTCTTT. The chain combines TRBV6-5 with TRBJ1-1, with 9 bases lining up with TRBD1. Germline V CDR1 and CDR2: MNHEY, SVGAGI. J gave up 9 bases and V 2 bases, and 4 bases lay outside the gene matches. This CDR3 comprises 13 residues.

The V call is TRBV11-2, the J call TRBJ1-1; TRBD1 aligns across 9 bases. V lost 1 base to trimming and J lost 9 bases; unmatched junction nucleotides: 9. Germline V CDR1 and CDR2: SGHAT, FQNNGV. The CDR3 totals 15 residues. CDR3 sequence: CASSLGGTGWRKAFF. The CDR3, as DNA: TGTGCCAGCAGCTTAGGGGGGACAGGGTGGAGGAAAGCTTTCTTT.

This clone was counted a few times. V and J are TRBV28 and TRBJ2-3, with D hard to call. CDR1 is MDHEN and CDR2 is SYDVKM in the germline V gene. Trimming pared 8 bases from V and 1 base from J, leaving 10 bases between. The CDR3 is 13 amino acids. The CDR3 loop is CASHQLRTDTQYF. The CDR3 DNA is TGTGCCAGCCACCAGTTACGCACAGATACGCAGTATTTT.

This chain links TRBV10-1 with TRBJ1-5, with 11 nucleotides matching TRBD1. The junction had 14 bases not matched to a gene; V was cut back by 6 bases and J by 1 base. Germline lookup yields CDR1 WNHNN and CDR2 SYGVQD (reference sequence). This CDR3 comprises 19 residues. The CDR3 DNA sequence: TGCGCCAGCAGCTGTCCGGGACAGGGGGTCGTTGTAAGCAATCAGCCCCAGCATTTT. It codes for CASSCPGQGVVVSNQPQHF.

This chain links TRBV23-1 with TRBJ1-1, with TRBD1 matching 10 bases. TRBV23-1 qualifies as an ORF whose function is uncertain. CDR3 length: 16 residues. V lost 3 bases and J lost 0; bases outside the gene matches: 4. The CDR3 protein is CASSHRTGGMNTEAFF. The DNA for the CDR3 is TGCGCCAGCAGTCATCGGACAGGGGGGATGAACACTGAAGCTTTCTTT.

The genes are TRBV20-1 and TRBJ2-1; D gene uncertain. Germline V gene data show CDR1 as DFQATT and CDR2 as SNEGSKA (reference sequence). Trimming took 5 bases from V and 8 from J, leaving 10 bases between them. The CDR3 spans 11 residues. The CDR3 here is CSAVYRDEQFF. The CDR3 DNA is TGCAGTGCTGTCTATCGCGATGAGCAGTTCTTC.

This rearrangement joins TRBV6-6 to TRBJ1-1; 7 bases are shared with TRBD1. The CDR3 length is 12 residues. Germline CDR1 is MNHNY and CDR2 is SVGAGI (reference sequence). J was trimmed by 11 bases and V by 2 bases; bases with no gene match: 5. CDR3 sequence: CASSYATGDAFF. Here the CDR3 DNA reads TGTGCCAGCAGTTACGCCACAGGGGATGCTTTCTTT.

The rearrangement uses TRBV28 and TRBJ2-1, with 11 nucleotides matching TRBD2. After removal of 1 base from V and 4 bases from J, the junction contained 3 bases not matched to a gene. Germline values: CDR1 MDHEN, CDR2 SYDVKM. This CDR3 has 16 amino acids. The CDR3 DNA reads as TGTGCCAGCAGTTTATCTCCTAGCGGGAGGTACAATGAGCAGTTCTTC. It encodes CASSLSPSGRYNEQFF.

The genes are TRBV19 and TRBJ1-1; perhaps TRBD1 as D (5 bases). The CDR3 has 14 residues. The V gene lost 9 bases and the J gene lost 0 bases, with 14 bases spanning the gap. CDR1 LNHDA and CDR2 SQIVND come from the germline V gene (reference sequence). The CDR3, as DNA: TGTGCCAGCGAAGCTACAGGTTTGAACACTGAAGCTTTCTTT. This translates into CASEATGLNTEAFF. The full variable domain, its missing parts supplied by reference TRBV19 and TRBJ1-1, is DGGITQSPKYLFRKEGQNVTLSCEQNLNHDAMYWYRQDPGQGLRLIYYSQIVNDFQKGDIAEGYSVSREKKESFPLTVTSAQKNPTAFYLCASEATGLNTEAFFGQGTRLTVV.

In this sample, this clone turned up once. This chain joins TRBV2 and TRBJ2-1; D not certain. V lost 6 bases and J 5 bases, leaving 11 bases between the germline ends. Germline CDR1 SNHLY, CDR2 FYNNEI. This CDR3 spans 13 amino acids. The CDR3 region has the DNA TGTGCCAGCAGGATATCCCAGGACAATGAGCAGTTCTTC. Translating gives CASRISQDNEQFF.

CDR3 in amino acids: CASSRPGTGSQQYF. CDR3 bases: TGTGCCAGCAGCCGTCCCGGGACAGGGAGCCAGCAGTACTTC. The chain carries TRBV28 and TRBJ2-7; 9 positions match TRBD1. The trim removed 6 bases at V and 8 bases at J, leaving 11 bases unmatched. Germline loops: CDR1 MDHEN, CDR2 SYDVKM. CDR3 length: 14 amino acids.

The chain joins TRBV6-2 or TRBV6-3 to TRBJ2-1, with D tentatively TRBD2 (5 bases). The CDR3 runs 14 residues. Trimming shortened V by 2 bases and J by 0 bases, and 5 bases separated the two germline ends. Germline CDR1 and CDR2: MNHEY and SVGEGT. The CDR3 reads CASSYEGSYNEQFF. The DNA of the CDR3 is TGTGCCAGCAGTTACGAGGGCTCCTACAATGAGCAGTTCTTC.

The chain links TRBV10-3 to TRBJ1-2; D is possibly TRBD1 (5 bases). The CDR3 loop spans 15 amino acids. The germline V and J ends were trimmed by 0 bases and 4 bases, with 12 bases remaining between them. Germline-derived CDR1 and CDR2 are ENHRY and SYGVKD. Here the CDR3 reads CAISESGREGYGYTF. CDR3 in DNA: TGTGCCATCAGTGAGTCCGGCAGGGAAGGCTATGGCTACACCTTC.

This chain links TRBV28 with TRBJ1-5, with a possible D match to TRBD1 (6 bases). The V end was cut by 6 bases, the J end by 1 base, with 10 bases between. This CDR3 contains 14 residues. Germline V gene sequence: CDR1 MDHEN, CDR2 SYDVKM. The DNA of the CDR3 is TGTGCCAGCAGACAACAGGGCAGCAATCAGCCCCAGCATTTT. Encoded protein: CASRQQGSNQPQHF. The full variable domain, in which reference TRBV28 and TRBJ1-5 provide the parts outside the CDR3, is DVKVTQSSRYLVKRTGEKVFLECVQDMDHENMFWYRQDPGLGLRLIYFSYDVKMKEKGDIPEGYSVSREKKERFSLILESASTNQTSMYLCASRQQGSNQPQHFGDGTRLSIL.

The chain recombines TRBV21-1 with TRBJ2-2; whether TRBD2, the table's D call, matches the DNA was not checked. TRBV21-1 is assigned pseudogene status. The CDR3 loop spans 15 amino acids. The CDR3 DNA sequence: TGTGCCAGCATCGCCCGAGACCGACGGGGAGGGGAGCTGTTTTTT. It codes for CASIARDRRGGELFF.

The chain recombines TRBV30 with TRBJ2-5; 9 bases align to TRBD2. CDR1 and CDR2 (germline): GTSNPN, SVGIG (reference sequence). This CDR3 has 13 amino acids. The trim removed 3 bases at V and 4 bases at J, leaving 3 bases unmatched. The CDR3 is CAWRGTSTETQYF. The DNA of the CDR3 is TGTGCCTGGAGGGGGACTAGCACAGAGACCCAGTACTTC.

This rearrangement joins TRBV7-9 to TRBJ2-4; no firm D call. V dropped 5 bases and J dropped 2 bases, with 13 bases sitting between them. This CDR3 is built from 15 residues. Germline lookup yields CDR1 SEHNR and CDR2 FQNEAQ (reference sequence). CDR3 DNA: TGTGCCAGCAGCCCCCGTGGTGGCTCCAAAAACATTCAGTACTTC. Its translation: CASSPRGGSKNIQYF.

V is TRBV29-1 and J is TRBJ2-7; D may be TRBD1 (6 bases). The CDR3 totals 14 residues. Deletions cut 7 bases from V and 1 base from J, with 17 bases between. Germline assignment: CDR1 SQVTM and CDR2 ANQGSEA. The CDR3, as DNA: TGCAGCGCTAGAGCCGCAGGGGATTCCTACGAGCAGTACTTC. Its translation: CSARAAGDSYEQYF.

The V gene is TRBV27, the J gene TRBJ2-1, with D possibly being TRBD1 (5 bases). CDR3 size: 13 residues. Germline loops: CDR1 MNHEY, CDR2 SMNVEV (reference sequence). V lost 0 bases to trimming and J lost 8 bases, with 8 bases between them. The CDR3 loop reads CASSLSWGYEQFF. The CDR3 bases are TGTGCCAGCAGTTTATCTTGGGGCTATGAGCAGTTCTTC.